This T cell receptor (beta chain) comes out of a study of early T cells in non-severe SARS-CoV-2 infection. Across the study: Sequencing input comprised bulk RNA from unsorted whole blood; chain pairing was not available.

As concerns this clonotype: Its antigen is not known.

The TCR library protocol was used to attach unique molecular identifiers. These identifiers were attached to individual cDNA molecules. TCRdb used MiXCR to reprocess the 5' RACE reads, holding one entry per CDR3 protein. The sample contains about 81,000 distinct CDR3 sequences, 14% to 15% of which appear only once. Germline V gene sequence: CDR1 SGHTA, CDR2 FQGNSA. CDR3 length: 16 amino acids. V gave up 4 bases and J gave up 4 bases; unmatched junction bases: 10. Study-level findings and limits: Database matching using VDJdb favored anti-spike CD8 responses, with private and CD4 specificities left missing.

Sequences were obtained from whole blood. The V call is TRBV7-2, the J call TRBJ2-7; TRBD1 agrees at 10 bases. The clonotype comes from an adult who was a healthcare worker with PCR-confirmed SARS-CoV-2 infection or an uninfected control (not recorded which). The CDR3 region has the DNA TGTGCCAGCAGCTCCCTCCGGGACAGGGGTTTTTACGAGCAGTACTTC. Translated: CASSSLRDRGFYEQYF.